The following is a TCR beta chain sequence with its context. This clone has only a few counts. No cognate antigen has been identified for it. Qualities for individual bases were not recorded, and no much larger clone is one base off. This entry is derived from a study of cytomegalovirus exposure and HLA in healthy donors (dated 2017 in TCRdb). For the study in its entirety: In an earlier analysis of 550 to 750 of the donors, around 290 Gb of sequence data and some 120 million unique TCR beta sequences from about 190 million T cells were reported. About 280 gigabases of sequencing data and 91 million or so unique TCR sequences made up an early release that covered approximately 650 HLA-typed donors. Of the 300 to 500 genotyped donors, 75% to 85% were placed in the genetic ancestry cluster associated with self-reported Caucasian donors. The study aimed to test whether cataloging public T cell receptors could reveal signatures of past pathogen exposure. The T cell repertoires of around 670 subjects were profiled by immunosequencing and related to cytomegalovirus serostatus. Besides the first cohort of hundreds of subjects, a separate validation cohort made up of 120 or so different subjects was used. High-throughput TCR immunosequencing, statistical association of individual TCRs with disease status, and machine learning were combined to predict cytomegalovirus infection status. To study patterns of TCR occurrence, a later analysis re-analyzed previously published TCR beta repertoires from under 750 donors and added high-resolution HLA genotyping. The later analysis used no new phenotypic data to find candidate immune exposures, relying instead on TCR beta sequences and their occurrence across donors. To decide whether each TCR beta V gene segment behaved as functional or pseudogenic, an earlier analysis of some 600 of the donors relied on high-throughput TCR beta sequencing. Alongside the repertoire data, information on donor age, sex, ethnicity and CMV serostatus was compiled. A later genetic analysis used genome-wide SNP genotypes for about 60% of the roughly 700 donors, treating that subset as a discovery cohort. All discovery cohort repertoires had been generated on a single sequencing platform. Both class I and class II loci were covered by HLA typing, at four-digit resolution. The number of typed donors differed by locus: 629-630 for A, B, C, DRB1 and DQB1; some 540 for DQA1; approximately 610 for DPA1; and 450 to 480 for DPB1. Roughly 5 DR-DQ haplotypes were treated as single units for association and clustering because of strong linkage in the cohort. On average, roughly 200,000 unique TCR beta nucleotide sequences were sequenced per donor among a few hundred genotyped donors of the cohort, with 15% to 20% of those sequences being non-productive. Points the paper makes about the study in general: The 87-base-pair reads could not distinguish some IMGT-functional V segments, including TRBV6-2 and TRBV6-3, so those segments were excluded. A later genetic analysis associated a missense DCLRE1C variant with V-gene and J-gene trimming of TCR beta chains, and an independent cohort replicated the association. It was suggested by the authors that the approach could potentially be generalized to other disease states and immunological phenotypes. In a later analysis, 16,951 TCR beta sequences were associated with specific HLA alleles at a false discovery rate of 0.05. A later analysis reported that several top co-occurrence clusters appeared linked to parvovirus B19, influenza, CMV and Epstein-Barr virus. Because counts were too low, roughly 16 rarely observed V segments, including chromosome 9 orphons, were left out of the earlier analysis of approximately 580 of the donors. CMV serostatus was the only immune exposure information available for the cohort. Assigning TCR associations to individual alleles was difficult when HLA alleles, especially DR and DQ, strongly co-occurred. In this cohort, only TCR beta chains were sequenced, and detectable features were limited by the absence of alpha or paired-chain data. Most TCR sequences were seen in very few donors, while some public TCRs were found in many individuals. In a later genetic analysis, fewer N-insertions in productive TCRs were reported among donors in an Asian-associated ancestry cluster than the roughly 640-donor mean. Because HLA typing was missing for some donors at each locus, association tests included only the typed subset. Cytomegalovirus status was reported to be diagnosed by the classifier with high specificity and sensitivity in both the original and validation cohorts. A cluster of highly shared sequence variants was judged likely to be a technical artifact of the sequencing pipeline. A later analysis found that HLA-associated TCR beta chains were more clonally expanded and had lower generation probabilities than equally common non-associated chains. The study gave a list of roughly 150 TCR beta chains associated with cytomegalovirus. In vitro tests confirmed that a few of the cytomegalovirus-associated TCR beta chains recognize cytomegalovirus antigens. A further reported finding was that TCR beta sequences accurately predicted the HLA-A and HLA-B alleles for most subjects in the first cohort. Sequencing depth was assumed to be roughly uniform across donors in the presence/absence analyses, though that assumption may not hold. In an earlier analysis of under 600 of the donors, most TCR beta V segments were observed in productive rearrangements about 87% or about 30% of the time, broadly matching IMGT annotations. Linkage disequilibrium might explain the correlated functional status among segregating V segments, but an unknown experimental factor could not be ruled out. In a later analysis, most CMV-associated TCR beta chains were found to appear HLA-restricted, with HLA associations seemingly driven largely by CMV exposure. According to a later analysis, TCR association rates differed among HLA loci, with DRB1 alleles showing the most associated TCRs and HLA-C alleles showing the fewest.

Taken from cysteine to phenylalanine, the CDR3 has 16 residues. Only the CDR3 DNA is retained, 48 bases long and in frame from the first base. V has 1 base trimmed and J has 6 bases trimmed; junction bases matching no gene number 11. The CDR1 and CDR2 encoded by the germline V gene are MGHRA and YSYEKL. The cohort consisted of 666 healthy bone marrow donors. All cohort members were sampled while nominally healthy, although unrecorded immune exposures were likely present. The donor was CMV seronegative and belonged to the group of 320 or so seronegative cohort members. Every donor gave a peripheral blood sample, and the peripheral blood mononuclear cells from that sample were used for TCR beta sequencing. The Qiagen DNeasy Blood Extraction Kit was used to extract genomic DNA from the blood cell samples. The library was produced with the immunoSEQ multiplex PCR assay. For the multiplex PCR, a mixture combining 60 forward primers for TCR Vbeta segments and 13 reverse primers for TCR Jbeta segments was used. A multiplex PCR assay on genomic DNA amplified the CDR3 region of rearranged TCR beta genes. On the Illumina HiSeq System, the amplified TCR beta libraries were sequenced as 87-base-pair reads. On the study's bioinformatics: A later analysis tallied 75 million to 85 million unique TCR beta chains across the 666 repertoires, and some 10 million of those chains were shared by two or more donors. Raw reads were error-corrected and collapsed into unique sequences with a nearest-neighbor algorithm that merged closely related sequences to remove PCR and sequencing errors. To assign V, D and J gene segments, CDR3 sequences were aligned to IMGT reference sequences. For a sequence to be retained, at least a six-nucleotide match to both a V gene segment and a J gene segment was required. Rearrangements were called productive when the CDR3 lacked stop codons and stayed in frame with V and J; all others were non-productive. CDR3 was defined according to IMGT convention as the region running from the second conserved V-encoded cysteine to the conserved J-encoded phenylalanine. The earlier analysis of some 600 of the donors excluded sequences that lacked an unambiguous match to a single V gene segment. In an earlier analysis of about 590 of the donors, a V segment was called functional when productive rearrangements were above 56.7%, and segregating when the standard deviation between donors exceeded 5%. To diagnose cytomegalovirus status from the catalog of TCR beta chain sequences, a statistical classification framework was built. In a later analysis, TCR nucleotide sequences were compared against IMGT/GENE-DB human TR gene sequences so that V and J genes could be assigned. The TCRdist pipeline was used in a later analysis to assign CDR3 sequences and most-parsimonious VDJ recombination scenarios. In a later analysis, each TCR beta chain was defined by its CDR3 amino acid sequence together with its V-gene family, and reads without a unique V-gene family were excluded. To address suspected cross-contamination and a sequencing artifact, a later analysis removed some 620 highly shared, low-generation-probability nucleotide sequences. A later analysis calculated a clonal expansion index for each public chain from normalized within-repertoire ranks of inferred template counts. Generation probabilities in a later analysis came from a VDJ recombination model fitted to out-of-frame rearrangements, and those results were checked against IGoR. A later analysis scored TCR-TCR, TCR-HLA and TCR-CMV co-occurrence with hypergeometric tests, applying a repertoire-size bias correction to TCR pairs. In a later analysis, false discovery rates were estimated by permuting HLA or CMV assignments 20 times. In a later analysis, co-occurring TCRs were grouped with DBSCAN, and TCRdist sequence similarity was added when clustering was performed within HLA-allele-positive subsets. Co-occurrence clustering excluded repertoires with fewer than 30,000 or more than 120,000 public chains, plus five with anomalous nucleotide sharing. Held by TCRdb, this immuneACCESS table contains in-frame sequences only and omits some clones. Under half of the omission traces to an unresolved V gene where checked; the cause of the rest is unknown. V, J and clone size are those of that table, while D and trimming were read from the DNA. Within this sample are 95,000 to 150,000 clones, with less than 85% of them counted one time only. The ten largest clones represent about 4% of the sample.

Sequenced: PBMCs. The clonotype comes from a middle-aged woman in good health and CMV-seronegative. The chain is encoded by TRBV4-1 joined to TRBJ1-1; 7 bases in between match TRBD1. The DNA is TGCGCCAGCAGCCAAGCTACGACAGGGAAAAAAGCTGAAGCTTTCTTT. It codes for CASSQATTGKKAEAFF.